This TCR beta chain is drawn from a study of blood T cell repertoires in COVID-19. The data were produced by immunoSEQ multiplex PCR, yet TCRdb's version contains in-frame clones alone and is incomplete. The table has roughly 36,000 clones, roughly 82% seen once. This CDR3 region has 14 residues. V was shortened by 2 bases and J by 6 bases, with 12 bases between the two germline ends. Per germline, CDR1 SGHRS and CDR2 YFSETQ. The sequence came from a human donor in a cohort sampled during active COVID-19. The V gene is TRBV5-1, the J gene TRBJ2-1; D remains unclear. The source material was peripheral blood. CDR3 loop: CASSLGDTFNEQFF. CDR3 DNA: TGCGCCAGCAGCTTAGGAGATACTTTCAATGAGCAGTTCTTC.